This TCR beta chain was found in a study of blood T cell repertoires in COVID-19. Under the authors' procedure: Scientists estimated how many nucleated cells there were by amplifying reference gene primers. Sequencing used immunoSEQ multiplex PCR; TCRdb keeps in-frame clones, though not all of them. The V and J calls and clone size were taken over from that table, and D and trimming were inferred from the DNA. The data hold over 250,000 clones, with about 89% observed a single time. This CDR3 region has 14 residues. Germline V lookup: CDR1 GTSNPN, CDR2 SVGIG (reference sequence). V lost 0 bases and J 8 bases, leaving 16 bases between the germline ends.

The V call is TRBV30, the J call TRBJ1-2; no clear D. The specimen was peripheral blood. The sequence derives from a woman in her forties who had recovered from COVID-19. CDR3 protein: CAWSVIASRRGYTF. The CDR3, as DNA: TGTGCCTGGAGTGTAATTGCCAGCCGCAGGGGCTACACCTTC.